The clone carrying this T cell receptor beta chain was recorded many times. Its antigen is currently unknown. A universal primer site was incorporated via template switching, and the cDNA contained unique molecular identifiers. One entry per CDR3 protein results from TCRdb running MiXCR on the 5' RACE reads. The data contain 500,000 to 650,000 distinct CDR3 sequences, about 22% of them singletons. CDR3 length equals 13 residues. The junction had 4 bases not matched to a gene; V was cut back by 3 bases and J by 7 bases. Per germline, CDR1 SQVTM and CDR2 ANQGSEA. The sample originates from a study of identical twins. Study-level points and caveats: It was possible that invariant MAIT and iNKT cells partly confounded the zero-insertion analyses. Those out-of-frame alpha sequences shared by twins showed an excess of low generation probability.

These same records also appear under a second study, on yellow fever vaccine responses in identical twins.

The sequence was collected from a woman aged 18-35 years in good health. The chain carries TRBV29-1 and TRBJ2-2; TRBD2 matches 8 bases. The sequencing input was CD4+ T cells sorted from blood. This chain's CDR3 is CSVDPGGVGELFF. The CDR3 DNA is TGCAGCGTTGACCCGGGAGGGGTCGGGGAGCTGTTTTTT.